In its sample, the clone carrying this T cell receptor (beta chain) was seen many times. This entry comes from a study of T cells in Graves' hyperthyroidism and ophthalmopathy. The CDR3 covers 15 residues. Trimming removed 7 bases at V and 0 bases at J, with 15 bases between. Germline V gene data show CDR1 as LGHDT and CDR2 as YNNKEL (reference sequence). RNA transcripts were the template for amplifying TCR beta CDR3 regions. HTBI primers were employed in a first-round RT-PCR of the TCR CDR3. TCRdb reprocessed the multiplex PCR reads via MiXCR and lists one record per CDR3 protein. The profile shows around 620,000 distinct CDR3 sequences, 12% to 15% of them singletons. Patients having uncontrolled infection, another autoimmune disease, pregnancy or lactation were not included.

The sequenced sample was blood. The receptor was isolated from a woman aged 18 to 35 with Graves' ophthalmopathy. The chain couples TRBV3-1 to TRBJ2-5; either TRBD1 or TRBD2 may fit D (5 bases each). The CDR3 DNA reads TGTGCCAGCACCCTCTTCTGGGGGAACCAAGAGACCCAGTACTTC. Translated: CASTLFWGNQETQYF.